This T cell receptor (beta chain) emerged from a study of blood T cell repertoires in COVID-19 (TCRdb year 2020). At the level of the whole study: The collaborator samples originated in the United States, Italy and Spain and spanned the acute and convalescent phases of COVID-19. Subjects who had been exposed to COVID-19, were actively infected with it, or had recovered from it provided the deeply sampled blood TCRbeta repertoires that made up the dataset. A de-identified subject ID, COVID-19 status, age in years and sex were almost always included in the sample metadata. The prospective study material was composed of cDNA or gDNA derived from T cells, B-cell-depleted T cells, or PBMCs. The samples were drawn from the first 160 participants of the ongoing ImmuneRACE study and from 1,200 or so subjects provided by 6 global collaborators. Where HLA class I and class II types were available, the types were taken from metadata supplied by the sample provider, not from assay-based typing. The repertoires were released in a freely available public database intended as a resource for research on the immune response to SARS-CoV-2.

Collaborating institutions collected whole blood in K2EDTA tubes following their own protocols. For TCRbeta analysis, collaborators shipped samples in one of three forms: frozen whole blood, isolated PBMCs, or DNA extracted from either of those sample types. A word on this clone: Its antigen is unknown. No per-base quality is available; no much larger clone lies one base away.

The immunoSEQ Assay, a bias-controlled multiplex PCR, was used to amplify TCRbeta CDR3 regions from genomic DNA. Per the original workflow: Within the assay, amplification of reference gene primers was used to estimate how many nucleated cells each sample contained. Sequence reads were collapsed and filtered to measure the absolute abundance of every unique TCRbeta CDR3 rearrangement. For each sample, productive Simpson clonality was calculated as the square root of Simpson's diversity index across productive rearrangements. TCRdb provides this immuneACCESS table in a form limited to in-frame rearrangements. Some clones are lacking; in checked studies, under half of them reflect an unresolved V gene, and why the rest are absent is not known. V, J and clone size are taken as reported in that table, and D and trimming were inferred from the DNA itself. This sample has fewer than 250,000 clones in its table, and 83% of those were observed once. Roughly 7% of the sample is in the top ten clones.

Deletion took 11 bases off V and 3 bases off J, with a span of 13 bases between the germline ends. The CDR3 sequence holds 13 residues, the cysteine and phenylalanine included. Of the read, only the CDR3 DNA is kept; its 39 bases are in frame from base 1. Broader findings and caveats from the paper: Clinical and demographic metadata were provided uncurated, with the amount varying by source and participant.

Sequencing was carried out using peripheral blood. The chain couples TRBV12-3 or TRBV12-4 to TRBJ2-2; a tentative D call is TRBD2 (6 bases match). The receptor was isolated from a woman in her fifties or sixties with acute or convalescent COVID-19. The base sequence is TGTGCCCTCTCGCGGGGCGACACCGGGGAGCTGTTTTTT. Protein translation: CALSRGDTGELFF.